The clone carrying this T cell receptor (beta chain) was observed a handful of times. Its antigen remains unknown. The data were obtained in a study of cytomegalovirus exposure and HLA in healthy donors. Study-wide context: Findings of an earlier analysis included about 100 million unique TCR beta sequences from about 180 million T cells. Broader study findings: The classifier reportedly diagnosed cytomegalovirus status with high specificity and sensitivity. The likely origin of a cluster of highly shared sequence variants was a sequencing artifact.

Primers: 60 Vbeta forward and 13 Jbeta reverse. Sequencing was performed with immunoSEQ multiplex PCR; in TCRdb, only in-frame clones are kept and a portion is missing. The table records 100,000 or so clones, roughly 71% of them present only once. The germline V gene encodes CDR1 MNHNS and CDR2 SASEGT. V dropped 8 bases and J dropped 6; count of bases not matched to a gene: 8. The CDR3 has 13 amino acids. The source of this sequence is a woman between 40 and 50 years old in good health and CMV-seronegative. What was sequenced was PBMCs. The chain couples TRBV6-1 to TRBJ1-1, with 8 bases aligning to TRBD1. In DNA, the CDR3 is TGTGCCAGCCGTTCGGACAGGGAGGCTGAAGCTTTCTTT. It yields the protein CASRSDREAEAFF.